The 18 T cell receptor beta chains given below trace back to one sample, sequenced in a study of blood T cell repertoires in COVID-19. Sequenced by immunoSEQ multiplex PCR; TCRdb stores in-frame clones only, minus some. This table holds approximately 240,000 clones, about 85% found once. What was sequenced was PBMCs or T cells enriched from blood (not recorded which). The receptors were sampled from a woman aged 30 to 39 with acute COVID-19.

This sequence joins TRBV3-1 (or the pseudogene TRBV3-2) and TRBJ2-5; D gene unclear. Germline V gene data show CDR1 as LGHDT and CDR2 as YNNKEL (reference sequence). V lost 0 bases and J lost 4, with 15 bases in between. The CDR3 is made up of 16 amino acids. The CDR3 DNA follows: TGTGCCAGCAGCCAAGATTACCCGAAACCCAGAGAGACCCAGTACTTC. It codes for CASSQDYPKPRETQYF.

V usage is TRBV28 and J usage is TRBJ1-5, with TRBD1 identical over 11 bases. The length of the CDR3 is 16 residues. Germline loops: CDR1 MDHEN, CDR2 SYDVKM. V lost 2 bases and J lost 7; bases outside the gene matches: 7. The CDR3 reads CASSLVGTGGVQPQHF. The DNA for the CDR3 is TGTGCCAGCAGTTTAGTCGGGACAGGGGGAGTACAGCCCCAGCATTTT.

The V gene is TRBV3-1 (or the pseudogene TRBV3-2), the J gene TRBJ1-1; 10 nucleotides match TRBD1. The length of the CDR3 is 16 residues. The trim removed 0 bases at V and 5 bases at J, leaving 6 bases unmatched. Germline V gene lookup returns CDR1 LGHDT and CDR2 YNNKEL (reference sequence). The CDR3 reads CASSQDRDRGRTEAFF. CDR3 bases: TGTGCCAGCAGCCAAGATCGTGACAGGGGGCGAACTGAAGCTTTCTTT.

V gene TRBV28 combines with J gene TRBJ2-3; TRBD1 matches 11 bases. CDR1 and CDR2 from the germline V gene are MDHEN and SYDVKM. Germline trimming cut 2 bases from V and 4 bases from J; bases unmatched to any gene: 11. The CDR3 runs to 18 residues. CDR3 region: CASSLRTGGMGSADTQYF. The DNA of the CDR3 is TGTGCCAGCAGTTTACGGACAGGGGGCATGGGAAGCGCAGATACGCAGTATTTT.

The V and J genes are TRBV2 and TRBJ1-2, with D uncertain. Trimming took off 6 bases at V and 1 base at J, with 6 bases between the two ends. Germline CDR1 reads SNHLY; CDR2 reads FYNNEI. This CDR3 comprises 12 residues. CDR3 amino acids: CASRRGNYGYTF. CDR3 in DNA: TGTGCCAGCAGACGGGGTAACTATGGCTACACCTTC.

V gene TRBV5-4 combines with J gene TRBJ2-2; 8 nucleotides line up with TRBD1. V lost 2 bases, J lost 6 bases, and 0 bases stayed unmatched. Germline values: CDR1 SGHNT, CDR2 YYREEE (reference sequence). The CDR3 covers 13 residues. The CDR3 sequence is CASSLQGAGELFF. CDR3 bases: TGTGCCAGCAGCTTACAGGGGGCCGGGGAGCTGTTTTTT.

This chain links TRBV19 with TRBJ1-5, with 8 bases matching TRBD1. The CDR3 spans 16 residues. The ends lost 2 bases at V and 6 bases at J; junction bases unmatched: 9. Germline assignment: CDR1 LNHDA and CDR2 SQIVND (reference sequence). Written as DNA, the CDR3 is TGTGCCAGTAGTATAATTGGGACAGGACCCCTTCAGCCCCAGCATTTT. Translated, it gives CASSIIGTGPLQPQHF.

The chain joins TRBV11-1 to TRBJ1-1; D gene ambiguous. Trimming shortened V by 7 bases and J by 1 base, and 10 bases separated the two germline ends. From germline, CDR1 is SGHAT and CDR2 FQDESV (reference sequence). The CDR3 has 13 amino acids. The CDR3 here is CASNRRGNTEAFF. Here the CDR3 DNA reads TGTGCCAGCAACCGGAGAGGGAACACTGAAGCTTTCTTT.

The gene calls are TRBV19 and TRBJ2-1; D unclear. Germline CDR1 and CDR2: LNHDA and SQIVND (reference sequence). The V end lost 5 bases, the J end lost 5 bases, and 13 bases lay between the germline ends. This CDR3 comprises 14 residues. The CDR3 bases are TGTGCCAGTAGTGCCTCAGGTTCGGACAATGAGCAGTTCTTC. It codes for CASSASGSDNEQFF.

The DNA of the CDR3 is TGCAGTGCTAGTGTGTCGACAGGGGCCTCGAAAGGCCCCCTCCACTTT. Translating it yields CSASVSTGASKGPLHF. The chain joins TRBV20-1 to TRBJ1-6; 8 bases are shared with TRBD1. The ends lost 3 bases at V and 13 bases at J; junction bases unmatched: 17. The CDR3 is 16 residues long. Germline CDR1 reads DFQATT; CDR2 reads SNEGSKA (reference sequence).

The chain joins TRBV5-1 to TRBJ2-7; 11 bases fit TRBD2. The CDR3 runs 15 residues. V gave up 4 bases and J gave up 3 bases; unmatched junction bases: 6. Germline CDR1 is SGHRS and CDR2 is YFSETQ. CDR3: CASSRTTSGSYEQYF. In nucleotides, the CDR3 is TGCGCCAGCAGCCGAACAACTAGCGGGAGCTACGAGCAGTACTTC.

V usage is TRBV28 and J usage is TRBJ1-4, with TRBD1 as a possible D gene (5 bases). V lost 3 bases, J lost 2 bases, and 10 bases lay in between. The CDR3 contains 15 residues. Per the germline V gene, CDR1 is MDHEN and CDR2 is SYDVKM. The CDR3 region has the DNA TGTGCCAGCAGTTTCCAGGGTACGACTAATGAAAAACTGTTTTTT. Residues: CASSFQGTTNEKLFF.

The rearrangement links TRBV11-2 to TRBJ2-5; D is ambiguous. This CDR3 is built from 15 residues. V dropped 5 bases and J dropped 5 bases, with 18 bases sitting between them. The V gene's germline CDR1 is SGHAT and CDR2 FQNNGV. Written as DNA, the CDR3 is TGTGCCAGCAGCCCCTTTACCGGTAACGGGGAGACCCAGTACTTC. Protein sequence: CASSPFTGNGETQYF.

The chain employs TRBV28 and TRBJ1-1, with unresolved D. The V gene lost 6 bases and the J gene lost 4 bases, with 15 bases spanning the gap. The CDR3 has 14 residues. The V gene's germline CDR1 is MDHEN and CDR2 SYDVKM. The chain's CDR3 is CASSPPHSGTEAFF. The CDR3 DNA follows: TGTGCCAGCAGCCCCCCTCATTCGGGCACTGAAGCTTTCTTT.

The count of this clone is one. This chain joins TRBV2 and TRBJ2-7, with a tentative D call TRBD1 (6 bases). V lost 2 bases and J lost 10, with 9 bases in between. Germline CDR1 reads SNHLY; CDR2 reads FYNNEI. The CDR3 has 11 residues. The CDR3 DNA sequence: TGTGCCAGCAGTGAAAACAGGGATCAGTACTTC. This encodes CASSENRDQYF.

The chain uses TRBV28 and TRBJ2-1; the match to TRBD2 covers 13 bases. The germline CDR1 and CDR2 sequences are MDHEN and SYDVKM. This CDR3 has 16 residues. Unmatched junction bases numbered 11, after V lost 6 bases and J lost 9 bases. The CDR3 sequence: CASSLPTSGRLREQFF. The CDR3 nucleotides are TGTGCCAGCAGCCTTCCGACTAGCGGGAGGCTCCGTGAGCAGTTCTTC.

V is TRBV7-3 and J is TRBJ2-1, with D possibly matching TRBD1 (6 bases). The V and J ends lost 2 bases and 3 bases respectively, with 11 bases between them. There are 15 residues in the CDR3. Germline values: CDR1 SGHTA, CDR2 FQGTGA. The CDR3 bases are TGTGCCAGCAGCTTACAGGGGACCAACTACAATGAGCAGTTCTTC. Translation gives CASSLQGTNYNEQFF.

The gene calls are TRBV7-2 and TRBJ2-2, with 13 bases identical to TRBD2. The CDR3 has 15 amino acids. J gave up 7 bases and V 6 bases, and 5 bases lay outside the gene matches. CDR1 is SGHTA and CDR2 is FQGNSA in the germline V gene. CDR3 in DNA: TGTGCCAGCAGTTGGACTAGCGGGAGTGTCGGGGAGCTGTTTTTT. It is translated as CASSWTSGSVGELFF.